This T cell receptor beta chain derives from a study of tissue T cells after allogeneic stem cell transplantation. With regard to this clone: No antigen is known for it. Genes and germline are mouse. The DNA ends 1 residue before the CDR3 does, and the rest of the CDR3 is filled in from the germline J gene.

The CDR3 has 15 residues. Germline lookup yields CDR1 MSHET and CDR2 SYDVDS. V was clipped by 0 bases and J by 1 base, with 8 bases between them. CDR3 sequences, V/J genes, frequencies and template counts came from survey-depth TCRbeta sequencing. Repertoires were generated with immunoSEQ multiplex PCR, while TCRdb's copy carries only in-frame clones and drops some. In the table there are about 21,000 clones, 69% of which are singletons. General study points: The study did not identify alloreactive or antigen-specific tissue TCRs, and some clones might be persisting host cells. Motif-based clustering found tissue-specific repertoire signatures shared across patients, though few clones were shared. Tissue-detected TCR repertoire was only partly captured by blood and spleen T cells.

The J gene is TRBJ2-4, the V gene TRBV29; D is undetermined. This clonotype was obtained from a female BALB/c mouse in good health. The MHC haplotype recorded for the strain is H2-d. The sequenced sample consisted of blood. The sequenced part of the CDR3 DNA is TGTGCTAGCAGTTTATCACAGCCTGGTCAAAACACCTTGTAC. Protein: CASSLSQPGQNTLY. The entire CDR3 protein reads CASSLSQPGQNTLYF.